This T cell receptor (beta chain) appears in the sequencing data of a study of CXCR3-negative and CXCR3-positive naive CD8 T cells. Study-level points and caveats: CXCR3 expression partially decreased after cryopreservation; most assays used fresh PBMCs.

The TRB libraries of cDNA were built by UMI-labeled 5' RACE. Following a re-call of the 5' RACE reads, TCRdb has one entry per CDR3 protein and lacks DNA. The sample data list about 120,000 distinct CDR3 sequences. As for this clonotype: As yet, its antigen is unknown.

Germline loops: CDR1 SQVTM, CDR2 ANQGSEA. CDR3 length: 16 residues. Specimen: naive CXCR3- CD8+ T cells from blood. The subset was: CD45RO-CCR7+CD27+CD95- naive CD8+ T cells lacking CXCR3 (TNR3-). This sequence was found in a human donor in good health. Some clones in this sample may be carry-over from other donors' samples. This chain joins TRBV29-1 and TRBJ2-5; TCRdb's D call of TRBD1 is untestable without DNA. CDR3: CSGQPPGQGAQETQYF.